Below, 27 T cell receptor beta chains from the same sample are listed, as sequenced in a study of blood T cell repertoires in COVID-19. The table came from immunoSEQ multiplex PCR; TCRdb's copy has only in-frame clones and leaves some out. Among approximately 300,000 clones, around nine tenths were seen once, and the ten largest hold about 6.8%. Sequenced sample: peripheral blood. These receptors were taken from a woman between 25 and 40 years old with COVID-19, enrolled during active disease.

The chain recombines TRBV6-6 with TRBJ2-3; TRBD1 matches 7 bases. The length of the CDR3 is 16 residues. Unmatched junction bases numbered 10, after V lost 5 bases and J lost 2 bases. Germline V gives CDR1 MNHNY, CDR2 SVGAGI (reference sequence). CDR3 sequence reads: CASSTRGQENTDTQYF. The CDR3 DNA reads TGTGCCAGCAGTACGAGAGGACAGGAAAACACAGATACGCAGTATTTT.

In this sample, this clone turned up a few times. The V call is TRBV7-2, the J call TRBJ2-7, with a tentative D call TRBD2 (5 bases). V gave up 3 bases and J gave up 2 bases, with 8 bases separating them. Per germline, CDR1 SGHTA and CDR2 FQGNSA. The CDR3 has 13 residues. The CDR3: CASSFTGTYEQYF. The CDR3 coding sequence is TGTGCCAGCAGCTTCACGGGGACCTACGAGCAGTACTTC.

The chain carries TRBV27 and TRBJ2-4; 9 nucleotides align to TRBD1. The junction had 7 bases not matched to a gene; V was cut back by 6 bases and J by 7 bases. The CDR3 length is 14 residues. Looked up from germline, CDR1 is MNHEY and CDR2 is SMNVEV (reference sequence). The CDR3 sequence: CASSSRDRVNIQYF. As DNA, the CDR3 is TGTGCCAGCAGCAGCCGGGACAGGGTGAACATTCAGTACTTC.

This chain connects TRBV6-6 to TRBJ1-2; D is perhaps TRBD1 (6 bases). V was cut by 7 bases and J by 3 bases, with 15 bases left in between. The CDR3 contains 14 residues. Germline CDR1 and CDR2: MNHNY and SVGAGI (reference sequence). CDR3 coding DNA: TGTGCCAGCAACCCGGGACACCTATACTATGGCTACACCTTC. Translated: CASNPGHLYYGYTF.

V gene TRBV5-1 combines with J gene TRBJ2-7; 8 nucleotides agree with TRBD1. The CDR3 extends over 14 amino acids. The germline V gene has CDR1 SGHRS and CDR2 YFSETQ. J was trimmed by 0 bases and V by 4 bases; bases with no gene match: 3. CDR3 nucleotide sequence: TGCGCCAGCAGCCAAGGACAGGGCTCCTACGAGCAGTACTTC. It yields the protein CASSQGQGSYEQYF.

The chain is built from TRBV28 and TRBJ1-2; D remains ambiguous. CDR3 size: 12 residues. Looked up from germline, CDR1 is MDHEN and CDR2 is SYDVKM. V dropped 8 bases and J dropped 5 bases, with 12 bases sitting between them. The CDR3 sequence: CASGGWDYGYTF. Here the CDR3 DNA reads TGTGCCAGCGGAGGTTGGGATTATGGCTACACCTTC.

The chain carries TRBV4-1 and TRBJ2-2, with TRBD2 matching 9 bases. V shed 5 bases, J shed 6 bases, and the junction held 10 bases outside the gene matches. The CDR3 loop spans 16 amino acids. Germline CDR1 reads MGHRA; CDR2 reads YSYEKL. The CDR3 nucleotides read TGCGCCAGCAGCGGGATTAGCGGGAGAACCGCCGGGGAGCTGTTTTTT. It codes for CASSGISGRTAGELFF.

The V and J genes are TRBV7-9 and TRBJ2-3; tentative D call: TRBD2 (5 bases). The germline V and J ends were trimmed by 5 bases and 4 bases, with 7 bases remaining between them. The CDR3 sequence is 12 residues long. CDR1 is SEHNR, CDR2 FQNEAQ, per germline (reference sequence). CDR3 DNA: TGTGCCAGCAGCACGGACTCAGATACGCAGTATTTT. This codes for CASSTDSDTQYF.

A single count supports this clone. V usage is TRBV7-9 and J usage is TRBJ1-1; TRBD1 agrees at 10 bases. V was clipped by 3 bases and J by 7 bases; unmatched bases: 11. CDR3 length: 16 residues. CDR1 and CDR2 (germline): SEHNR, FQNEAQ (reference sequence). This CDR3 reads CASSFRTGGHGSEAFF. In DNA form, the CDR3 reads TGTGCCAGCAGCTTCCGGACAGGGGGACACGGTAGTGAAGCTTTCTTT. Full variable domain (outside the CDR3, taken from reference TRBV7-9 and TRBJ1-1): DTGVSQNPRHKITKRGQNVTFRCDPISEHNRLYWYRQTLGQGPEFLTYFQNEAQLEKSRLLSDRFSAERPKGSFSTLEIQRTEQGDSAMYLCASSFRTGGHGSEAFFGQGTRLTVV.

V is TRBV7-9 and J is TRBJ1-1; tentatively, D is TRBD1 (6 bases). CDR3 length: 16 amino acids. Trimming took 0 bases from V and 5 from J, leaving 16 bases between them. The germline CDR1 and CDR2 sequences are SEHNR and FQNEAQ (reference sequence). The CDR3 nucleotides read TGTGCCAGCAGCTTAGCAGGGGGACTAAGCTGGACTGAAGCTTTCTTT. Its protein product is CASSLAGGLSWTEAFF.

This clone was seen a handful of times. J is TRBJ2-5 and V is TRBV7-9, with 8 bases matching TRBD1. The CDR3 has 15 residues. CDR1 and CDR2 (germline): SEHNR, FQNEAQ (reference sequence). The junction had 7 bases not matched to a gene; V was cut back by 2 bases and J by 5 bases. For the CDR3, the DNA is TGTGCCAGCAGCTTAAGCGACAGGGGTTTGGAGACCCAGTACTTC. This encodes CASSLSDRGLETQYF.

The chain recombines TRBV6-6 with TRBJ1-6, with D hard to call. The CDR3 length is 14 residues. Germline-derived CDR1 and CDR2 are MNHNY and SVGAGI (reference sequence). Trimming cost V 4 bases and J 10 bases, with 14 bases left between them. This chain's CDR3 is CASSSGGIGSPLHF. CDR3 DNA: TGTGCCAGCAGTTCAGGAGGGATCGGATCACCCCTCCACTTT.

The chain carries TRBV4-3 and TRBJ2-3; the match to TRBD2 covers 11 bases. The V segment lost 2 bases and the J segment 5 bases; nucleotides outside the gene matches: 6. This CDR3 is built from 16 residues. In germline, CDR1 is LGHNA, CDR2 YSLEER. CDR3 residues: CASSQLSGRAGDTQYF. CDR3 DNA: TGCGCCAGCAGCCAACTTAGCGGGAGGGCAGGAGATACGCAGTATTTT.

This sequence joins TRBV4-3 and TRBJ1-5; D is undetermined. V was cut by 1 base and J by 2 bases, with 6 bases left in between. This CDR3 contains 14 residues. The V gene's germline CDR1 is LGHNA and CDR2 YSLEER. The CDR3 DNA reads TGCGCCAGCAGCCAAGGCCTAGGCAATCAGCCCCAGCATTTT. Amino acids: CASSQGLGNQPQHF.

This clone was found once. The chain recombines TRBV18 with TRBJ2-1; 9 positions agree with TRBD1. CDR3 size: 16 residues. The germline V gene has CDR1 KGHSH and CDR2 LQKENI. V gave up 2 bases and J gave up 10 bases; unmatched junction bases: 12. This CDR3 reads CASSPSTGTGTREQFF. CDR3 bases: TGTGCCAGCTCACCAAGTACCGGGACAGGGACAAGGGAGCAGTTCTTC.

The rearrangement links TRBV5-6 to TRBJ1-2; no firm D call. The CDR3 contains 12 residues. Germline V gives CDR1 SGHDT, CDR2 YYEEEE. Trimming removed 0 bases at V and 12 bases at J, with 12 bases between. CDR3 region: CASSLGTRRDTF. The CDR3 DNA reads TGTGCCAGCAGCTTGGGCACGCGCCGGGACACCTTC.

The CDR3 DNA follows: TGTGCCAGCAGCTCCTCCGGGACATTTGAGGGCTACACCTTC. Its protein is CASSSSGTFEGYTF. The V gene is TRBV5-4, the J gene TRBJ1-2; maybe TRBD1 (6 bases). Trimming took off 3 bases at V and 8 bases at J, with 17 bases between the two ends. CDR3 length: 14 residues. CDR1 SGHNT and CDR2 YYREEE come from the germline V gene (reference sequence).

A single count supports this clone. The chain has TRBV6-5 and TRBJ2-1; 11 bases agree with TRBD2. Germline-derived CDR1 and CDR2 are MNHEY and SVGAGI. The CDR3 consists of 15 residues. V was pared by 7 bases and J by 6 bases, with 8 bases of the junction left unmatched. CDR3 loop: CASTKELAGANEQFF. As DNA, the CDR3 is TGTGCCAGCACCAAGGAACTAGCGGGAGCCAATGAGCAGTTCTTC.

The V call is TRBV28, the J call TRBJ2-4, with D maybe TRBD2 (6 bases). Germline CDR1 and CDR2: MDHEN and SYDVKM. Trimming removed 2 bases from V and 0 bases from J, with 11 bases in between. The CDR3 runs 16 residues. This chain's CDR3 is CASSLAGNLAKNIQYF. As DNA, the CDR3 is TGTGCCAGCAGTTTAGCGGGGAATTTAGCCAAAAACATTCAGTACTTC. The complete variable domain, with remaining parts taken from reference TRBV28 and TRBJ2-4, reads DVKVTQSSRYLVKRTGEKVFLECVQDMDHENMFWYRQDPGLGLRLIYFSYDVKMKEKGDIPEGYSVSREKKERFSLILESASTNQTSMYLCASSLAGNLAKNIQYFGAGTRLSVL.

CDR3 loop: CAWSVPRQPLHF. CDR3 bases: TGTGCCTGGAGTGTACCGAGACAACCCCTCCACTTT. V and J are TRBV30 and TRBJ1-6; D not resolved. The CDR3 totals 12 residues. Germline V gene lookup returns CDR1 GTSNPN and CDR2 SVGIG (reference sequence). V lost 0 bases and J lost 12, with 9 bases in between.

This clone was detected only once. The V gene is TRBV5-1, the J gene TRBJ1-4; D is unresolved. The CDR3 totals 13 residues. Trimming removed 3 bases at V and 8 bases at J, with 11 bases between. Germline values: CDR1 SGHRS, CDR2 YFSETQ. DNA for the CDR3: TGCGCCAGCAGCTCTCTCCCGGGGGAAAAACTGTTTTTT. It codes for CASSSLPGEKLFF.

This clone was detected only once. This chain connects TRBV12-3 or TRBV12-4 to TRBJ1-2; 8 nucleotides agree with TRBD1. V dropped 6 bases and J dropped 8; count of bases not matched to a gene: 8. This CDR3 spans 13 amino acids. CDR3 loop: CASSKTGAGGYTF. CDR3 in DNA: TGTGCCAGCAGCAAGACAGGGGCGGGAGGCTACACCTTC.

V gene TRBV30 combines with J gene TRBJ2-2, with a possible D match to TRBD2 (6 bases). Germline lookup yields CDR1 GTSNPN and CDR2 SVGIG (reference sequence). The V and J ends lost 3 bases and 2 bases respectively, with 10 bases between them. The CDR3 covers 14 residues. As DNA, the CDR3 is TGTGCCTGGAGACGGGACTTAAACACCGGGGAGCTGTTTTTT. Its translation: CAWRRDLNTGELFF. Full variable domain (missing parts from reference TRBV30 and TRBJ2-2): SQTIHQWPATLVQPVGSPLSLECTVEGTSNPNLYWYRQAAGRGLQLLFYSVGIGQISSEVPQNLSASRPQDRQFILSSKKLLLSDSGFYLCAWRRDLNTGELFFGEGSRLTVL.

The rearrangement uses TRBV27 and TRBJ2-5; D is possibly TRBD2 (5 bases). Germline V gives CDR1 MNHEY, CDR2 SMNVEV (reference sequence). The length of the CDR3 is 14 residues. Trimming pared 2 bases from V and 7 bases from J, leaving 14 bases between. This CDR3 is CASSLTGIDGTQYF. The CDR3, as DNA: TGTGCCAGCAGTTTAACCGGGATCGATGGGACCCAGTACTTC.

The CDR3 DNA reads as TGTGCCAGCAGCTTGGAGGTGGGGAATGAGCAGTTCTTC. Its translation: CASSLEVGNEQFF. The chain uses TRBV11-2 and TRBJ2-1; the D gene is possibly TRBD2 (5 bases). V shed 3 bases and J shed 7 bases, with 10 bases lying between them. Germline V gives CDR1 SGHAT, CDR2 FQNNGV. CDR3 size: 13 residues.

The J gene is TRBJ2-1, the V gene TRBV9; the match to TRBD2 covers 8 bases. Germline trimming cut 3 bases from V and 6 bases from J; bases unmatched to any gene: 8. Germline-derived CDR1 and CDR2 are SGDLS and YYNGEE. The CDR3 consists of 15 residues. CDR3 nucleotide sequence: TGTGCCAGCAGCGGCTCCAGCGGGAGTGTCAATGAGCAGTTCTTC. Protein sequence: CASSGSSGSVNEQFF.

The chain employs TRBV19 and TRBJ2-5, with 8 bases aligning to TRBD2. With 9 bases clipped from V and 5 bases from J, the junction kept 23 bases outside the gene matches. The CDR3 consists of 18 residues. The germline V gene encodes CDR1 LNHDA and CDR2 SQIVND (reference sequence). This CDR3 is CASTRYSGSPTQGETQYF. CDR3 bases: TGTGCCAGCACCCGGTACAGCGGGAGTCCTACTCAAGGGGAGACCCAGTACTTC.